This TCR beta chain was sequenced for a study of vaccination and CD4 T cells after COVID-19. Across the study: Comprising six males and four females, the convalescent participants counted two Hispanic individuals among them. Samples taken post-COVID came a median about 100 days after diagnosis, ranging from 35 to 161. The stimulating agents, overlapping spike peptides, came from SARS-CoV-2, HCoV-NL63, HCoV-OC43 and HCoV-229E.

Overall study results and limits: Median counts of SARS-CoV-2-reactive clonotypes increased from roughly 19 to 38; this difference was not significant.

This clonotype occurred a few times. Antigen specificity is unknown. CD4+ T cells that had been cultured provided DNA sequenced with the Oncomine TCR Beta short-read assay. TCRdb analysed the PCR reads with MiXCR anew, one entry per CDR3 protein. Of some 8,300 distinct CDR3 sequences listed, 45% to 60% are singletons. Treatment: roughly 10-day PBMC culture with coronavirus spike peptide pools or control peptides (ViraFEST assay). This TCR derives from a human donor who had recovered from COVID-19. The specimen sequenced was CD4+ T cells from blood, cultured in vitro.

The CDR3 loop is CASKLGPNQPQHF. The CDR3 bases are TGTGCCAGCAAATTGGGTCCCAATCAGCCCCAGCATTTT. This chain uses TRBV6-2 or TRBV6-3 with TRBJ1-5; no reliable D call. V was clipped by 7 bases and J by 3 bases, with 10 bases between them. The CDR3 covers 13 residues. CDR1 is MNHEY, CDR2 SVGEGT, per germline.